The rows below give T cell receptor beta chains drawn from one sample of a study of control samples from healthy donors and cancer patients. Here immunoSEQ multiplex PCR was the method, and the copy in TCRdb shows in-frame clones only, minus some. Of some 99,000 clones listed, 90% are singletons. Sequencing was carried out using blood. These receptors were obtained from a human donor in good health. The donor label of this sample is uncertain. The CDR3 runs from the conserved cysteine through the conserved F or W. The order of the fields is D gene, clone size, V gene, CDR3 length, J gene, CDR3 protein, CDR3 DNA. A D gene is named only where the DNA matches it firmly. Clone size is given for some rows only: seen once, a few or many times, or a class if the clone is expanded.

>NA|few|TRBV10-3|13|TRBJ1-6
CAIRGQQNSPLHF
TGTGCCATCAGGGGACAACAAAATTCACCCCTCCACTTT
>TRBD2|NA|TRBV5-4|16|TRBJ2-1
CASSSGTSGGASEQFF
TGTGCCAGCAGCTCCGGGACTAGCGGGGGGGCAAGTGAGCAGTTCTTC
>TRBD1|NA|TRBV5-1|15|TRBJ2-3
CASSTGQGVADTQYF
TGCGCCAGCAGCACCGGACAGGGTGTCGCAGATACGCAGTATTTT
>TRBD1|NA|TRBV10-1|14|TRBJ1-1
CASSPGTGGTEAFF
TGCGCCAGCAGTCCCGGGACAGGGGGCACTGAAGCTTTCTTT
>NA|few|TRBV3-1/TRBV3-2|14|TRBJ1-2
CASSQESGNHGYTF
TGTGCCAGCAGCCAAGAATCGGGGAACCATGGCTACACCTTC
>TRBD2|NA|TRBV27|15|TRBJ2-1
CASSILAGAAGEQFF
TGTGCCAGCAGTATCTTAGCGGGGGCTGCGGGTGAGCAGTTCTTC
>NA|NA|TRBV10-3|15|TRBJ1-4
CAISESTLGNEKLFF
TGTGCCATCAGTGAGTCGACTCTCGGGAATGAAAAACTGTTTTTT
>TRBD1|once|TRBV24-1|14|TRBJ1-5
CATSEAGGNQPQHF
TGTGCCACCAGTGAGGCAGGGGGTAATCAGCCCCAGCATTTT
>NA|NA|TRBV7-2|15|TRBJ2-1
CASSSRGGSYNEQFF
TGTGCCAGCAGCTCGAGGGGCGGCTCCTACAATGAGCAGTTCTTC
>NA|NA|TRBV19|13|TRBJ2-7
CASGQTGNYEQYF
TGTGCCAGTGGTCAGACAGGAAACTACGAGCAGTACTTC
>NA|NA|TRBV10-3|16|TRBJ1-6
CAIGRRIGTEASPLHF
TGTGCCATCGGCCGACGTATTGGGACCGAAGCCTCACCCCTCCACTTT
>TRBD1|once|TRBV10-1|17|TRBJ1-6
CASSEVETDRGRVPLHF
TGCGCCAGCAGTGAGGTCGAAACCGACAGGGGTCGGGTTCCCCTCCACTTT
>NA|NA|TRBV6-5|12|TRBJ2-3
CASRGNTDTQYF
TGTGCCAGCCGAGGAAACACTGATACGCAGTATTTT
>NA|NA|TRBV9|14|TRBJ1-5
CASSNSGSNQPQHF
TGTGCCAGCAGCAATAGCGGCAGCAATCAGCCCCAGCATTTT
>TRBD2|NA|TRBV18|15|TRBJ2-3
CASSPPAGGRDTQYF
TGTGCCAGCTCACCACCGGCGGGGGGAAGGGATACGCAGTATTTT
>NA|NA|TRBV6-4|16|TRBJ1-4
CASSDSVQEVDEKLFF
TGTGCCAGCAGTGACTCCGTCCAGGAAGTCGACGAAAAACTGTTTTTT
>TRBD1|NA|TRBV19|12|TRBJ2-7
CATTTGSYEQYF
TGTGCCACAACGACAGGGAGCTACGAGCAGTACTTC
>NA|NA|TRBV30|11|TRBJ2-7
CAWGRYYEQYF
TGTGCCTGGGGGCGATACTACGAGCAGTACTTC
>TRBD2|NA|TRBV24-1|16|TRBJ2-2
CATSDYSRAGAGELFF
TGTGCCACCAGTGACTACTCTAGAGCGGGGGCCGGGGAGCTGTTTTTT
>NA|NA|TRBV6-1|14|TRBJ2-5
CASSEAGWRETQYF
TGTGCCAGCAGTGAAGCTGGCTGGAGAGAGACCCAGTACTTC